Sequencing of this T cell receptor (beta chain) was carried out in a study of human T cells and chemical hapten exposure. In the study overall: Sensitization was performed using 2% DPC on a roughly 2 cm by roughly 2 cm upper inner arm skin site.

The time point here: pre-sensitization, week 0. Stated treatment: therapeutic diphenylcyclopropenone sensitization with weekly scalp DPC. The donor pool consisted of alopecia patients aged 18 to 70 years, considered suitable for DPC. Total RNA was extracted from unfractionated whole blood. Per the germline V gene, CDR1 is MNHEY and CDR2 is SVGAGI. The CDR3 is 14 residues long. Trimming stripped 6 bases from V and 2 bases from J, with 11 bases between. This clonotype was counted only a few times. From the RACE reads, TCRdb called clonotypes with MiXCR, one entry per CDR3 protein. This sample has around 260,000 distinct CDR3 sequences, with roughly 8.9% found just once.

This receptor was taken from a woman aged 40 to 55 with alopecia areata. Some clones in this sample may be carry-over from other donors' samples. The chain is built from TRBV6-5 and TRBJ1-5; no definite D call. The specimen was whole blood, collected in connection with sensitization to the hapten diphenylcyclopropenone (DPC). Written as DNA, the CDR3 is TGTGCCAGCAGCCCCCAGGAGGGCAATCAGCCCCAGCATTTT. Translation: CASSPQEGNQPQHF.